This passage covers 7 T cell receptor beta chains from one sample sequenced in a study of T and B cells in COVID-19 patients. TRB was amplified from about 250-500 ng of blood genomic DNA. Multiplex PCR with BIOMED2 TRB-A/B primer pools amplified TRB rearrangements. MiXCR, applied by TCRdb to the multiplex PCR reads, yields one record per CDR3 protein. Counted here are around 7,200 distinct CDR3 sequences, about a third occurring once; the ten biggest clones make up under 30%. Sequenced material: blood. The receptors derive from a human donor who had recovered from COVID-19.

About this clonotype itself: One end of the junction fails to match germline, which may point to a read error. V is TRBV6-4 and J is TRBJ1-1; a weak D match, TRBD1 (5 bases). The CDR3 spans 13 residues. Germline-derived CDR1 and CDR2 are MRHNA and SNTAGT. The CDR3 sequence is CASSRGGNTEAFF. CDR3 coding DNA: TGCGCCAGCAGCCGGGGGGGAAACACTGAAGCTTTCTTT.

In DNA, the CDR3 is TGTGCCAGCAGTCCCCGTCGGGGAAGCGGGGGGGAAAATGAGCAGTTCTTC. The encoded protein is CASSPRRGSGGENEQFF. The chain has TRBV27 and TRBJ2-1, with 10 bases identical to TRBD2. CDR3 length equals 17 residues. The germline CDR1 and CDR2 sequences are MNHEY and SMNVEV (reference sequence). The trim removed 5 bases at V and 7 bases at J, leaving 14 bases unmatched.

The V gene is TRBV6-5, the J gene TRBJ1-5, with 9 bases identical to TRBD1. J lost 7 bases, V lost 4 bases, and 8 bases had no gene match. Germline V gives CDR1 MNHEY, CDR2 SVGAGI. CDR3 size: 15 residues. The CDR3 region is CASSFSRTGDQPQHF. The CDR3 DNA is TGTGCCAGCAGTTTCTCAAGGACAGGGGACCAGCCCCAGCATTTT.

The rearrangement links TRBV6-6 to TRBJ1-3; D is possibly TRBD1 (6 bases). Germline V gene sequence: CDR1 MNHNY, CDR2 SVGAGI (reference sequence). V gave up 2 bases and J gave up 10 bases, with 15 bases separating them. CDR3 length: 14 amino acids. This CDR3 reads CASSYPGAGDTIYF. The CDR3 bases are TGTGCCAGCAGTTACCCGGGGGCGGGGGATACCATATATTTT.

This clonotype was observed once. The chain carries TRBV7-2 and TRBJ1-2; perhaps TRBD1 as D (5 bases). V was shortened by 3 bases and J by 2 bases, with 13 bases between the two germline ends. CDR1 is SGHTA and CDR2 is FQGNSA in the germline V gene. This CDR3 contains 15 residues. CDR3 nucleotides: TGTGCCAGCAGCTTGGGCGGGGGTCCGAACTATGGCTACACCTTC. Translated: CASSLGGGPNYGYTF. The full variable domain, rest sourced from reference TRBV7-2 and TRBJ1-2, is GAGVSQSPSNKVTEKGKDVELRCDPISGHTALYWYRQSLGQGLEFLIYFQGNSAPDKSGLPSDRFSAERTGGSVSTLTIQRTQQEDSAVYLCASSLGGGPNYGYTFGSGTRLTVV.

V gene TRBV6-1 combines with J gene TRBJ1-2, with D perhaps matching TRBD1 (6 bases). The ends were cut back, 0 bases at V and 2 bases at J, with 10 bases in the middle. The CDR3 runs 15 residues. Germline V gene sequence: CDR1 MNHNS, CDR2 SASEGT. As DNA, the CDR3 is TGTGCCAGCAGTGAAGCAGGGGGAAGGAACTATGGCTACACCTTC. Protein sequence: CASSEAGGRNYGYTF.

The V and J genes are TRBV20-1 and TRBJ1-3; 8 bases are a match to TRBD1. Trimming took 2 bases from V and 2 from J; bases not matched to a gene: 5. Germline CDR1 and CDR2: DFQATT and SNEGSKA (reference sequence). The CDR3 length is 15 residues. The CDR3 spells CSARPTGATGNTIYF. CDR3 bases: TGCAGTGCTAGACCGACAGGGGCCACTGGAAACACCATATATTTT.